The 23 T cell receptor beta chains given below trace back to one sample, sequenced in a study of T cell responses to AZD1222 COVID-19 vaccine. The method was immunoSEQ multiplex PCR; TCRdb's version includes in-frame clones alone and lacks a portion of them. The sample has 80,000 to 100,000 clones; roughly nine tenths are singletons. The sequencing used peripheral blood, collected 28 days after the second AZD1222 dose. These receptor sequences come from an adult who received the AZD1222 COVID-19 vaccine.

The CDR3 coding sequence is TGTGCCAGCAGCTTAATGGGGGGCATCGGCAATCAGCCCCAGCATTTT. It translates to CASSLMGGIGNQPQHF. The gene calls are TRBV7-2 and TRBJ1-5, with D maybe TRBD1 (6 bases). V was clipped by 2 bases and J by 2 bases, with 13 bases between them. This CDR3 has 16 amino acids. The germline gives CDR1 SGHTA, CDR2 FQGNSA.

The chain recombines TRBV6-6 with TRBJ2-3, with TRBD1 matching over 11 bases. Trimming took 6 bases from V and 3 from J; bases not matched to a gene: 5. This CDR3 is built from 15 residues. Per germline, CDR1 MNHNY and CDR2 SVGAGI (reference sequence). The CDR3 coding sequence is TGTGCCAGCAGGCCCCGGGACAGGGGGACAGATACGCAGTATTTT. Translating it yields CASRPRDRGTDTQYF.

This chain uses TRBV9 with TRBJ1-2, with D maybe TRBD1 (5 bases). Trimming took 0 bases from V and 3 from J, leaving 12 bases between them. The CDR3 has 15 amino acids. CDR1 and CDR2 (germline): SGDLS, YYNGEE. The CDR3 region is CASSVGKSGDYGYTF. The DNA of the CDR3 is TGTGCCAGCAGCGTAGGAAAGTCGGGGGACTATGGCTACACCTTC.

The chain combines TRBV12-5 with TRBJ2-6, with D possibly TRBD1 on 6 matching bases. The CDR3 is 15 residues long. Looked up from germline, CDR1 is LGHNT and CDR2 is FRNRAP. With 6 bases removed from V and 2 bases from J, the gap between germline ends came to 11 bases. The CDR3 DNA sequence: TGTGCTAGTGGAACAGGGAACCCTGGGGCCAACGTCCTGACTTTC. This sequence encodes CASGTGNPGANVLTF.

The CDR3 reads CASSQGSNQPQHF. CDR3 DNA sequence: TGTGCCAGCAGCCAGGGTAGCAATCAGCCCCAGCATTTT. The chain combines TRBV2 with TRBJ1-5; D possibly corresponds to TRBD1 (5 bases). Trimming stripped 6 bases from V and 0 bases from J, with 6 bases between. Per the germline V gene, CDR1 is SNHLY and CDR2 is FYNNEI. CDR3 size: 13 residues.

In DNA form, the CDR3 reads TGTGCCACCCTTGGACAGCAGAATGAAAAACTGTTTTTT. Translation: CATLGQQNEKLFF. The chain employs TRBV15 and TRBJ1-4; a possible D gene is TRBD1 (6 bases). The CDR3 is 13 amino acids. V dropped 8 bases and J dropped 5 bases, with 12 bases sitting between them. Germline CDR1 LNHNV, CDR2 YYDKDF (reference sequence).

The rearrangement uses TRBV19 and TRBJ1-2; no definite D call. The germline CDR1 and CDR2 sequences are LNHDA and SQIVND (reference sequence). Trimming cost V 6 bases and J 3 bases, with 14 bases left between them. The CDR3 sequence is 14 residues long. CDR3 in amino acids: CASRKVSRDYGYTF. CDR3 bases: TGTGCCAGTAGGAAGGTTTCAAGGGACTATGGCTACACCTTC.

The chain's CDR3 is CSVALVRERRTEAFF. Here the CDR3 DNA reads TGCAGCGTTGCCTTGGTCAGGGAAAGAAGGACTGAAGCTTTCTTT. The chain combines TRBV29-1 with TRBJ1-1; maybe TRBD1 (5 bases). V lost 4 bases, J lost 5 bases, and 20 bases lay in between. CDR3 size: 15 residues. The germline CDR1 and CDR2 sequences are SQVTM and ANQGSEA.

The rearrangement uses TRBV5-1 and TRBJ1-4; D not resolved. Per the germline V gene, CDR1 is SGHRS and CDR2 is YFSETQ. The germline V and J ends were trimmed by 0 bases and 0 bases, with 12 bases remaining between them. The CDR3 spans 17 residues. In DNA form, the CDR3 reads TGCGCCAGCAGCTTGGAGTACACCTCTACAACTAATGAAAAACTGTTTTTT. Its protein product is CASSLEYTSTTNEKLFF.

The gene calls are TRBV5-4 and TRBJ2-3; D ambiguous. CDR1 and CDR2 (germline): SGHNT, YYREEE (reference sequence). CDR3 length: 12 residues. V was pared by 4 bases and J by 1 base, with 4 bases between. The CDR3 sequence: CASSPGTDTQYF. DNA for the CDR3: TGTGCCAGCAGCCCGGGCACAGATACGCAGTATTTT.

CDR3 nucleotide sequence: TGTGCCAGCAGCCAAGCCCCAGGGACGGATGGGGCTTTCTTT. Protein product: CASSQAPGTDGAFF. This chain links TRBV3-1 (or the pseudogene TRBV3-2) with TRBJ1-1; TRBD1 is a possible D gene (5 bases). Germline V CDR1 and CDR2: LGHDT, YNNKEL (reference sequence). V was cut by 1 base and J by 11 bases, with 17 bases left in between. The CDR3 runs 14 residues.

The rearrangement uses TRBV9 and TRBJ1-2; weak D call: TRBD1 (5 bases). The germline V and J ends were trimmed by 0 bases and 5 bases, with 14 bases remaining between them. Germline CDR1 and CDR2: SGDLS and YYNGEE. The length of the CDR3 is 15 residues. The CDR3 protein is CASSVGVGEWYGYTF. CDR3 nucleotide sequence: TGTGCCAGCAGCGTAGGGGTAGGGGAATGGTATGGCTACACCTTC.

The CDR3 here is CASSPRRVNTEAFF. The CDR3 DNA follows: TGTGCCAGCAGTCCCCGGCGGGTGAACACTGAAGCTTTCTTT. This chain connects TRBV2 to TRBJ1-1; no clear D gene. The CDR3 runs 14 residues. V lost 5 bases and J lost 0, with 10 bases in between. The V gene's germline CDR1 is SNHLY and CDR2 FYNNEI.

The chain employs TRBV7-6 and TRBJ2-5; D gene unclear. CDR1 SGHVS and CDR2 FNYEAQ come from the germline V gene. V lost 5 bases to trimming and J lost 2 bases, with 3 bases between them. CDR3 length equals 11 residues. The CDR3 DNA is TGTGCCAGCAGCCCTCAAGAGACCCAGTACTTC. Translating it yields CASSPQETQYF. Full variable domain (rest looked up from reference TRBV7-6 and TRBJ2-5): GAGVSQSPRYKVTKRGQDVALRCDPISGHVSLYWYRQALGQGPEFLTYFNYEAQQDKSGLPNDRFSAERPEGSISTLTIQRTEQRDSAMYRCASSPQETQYFGPGTRLLVL.

In this sample, this clone turned up once. CDR3 DNA sequence: TGTGCCAGTAGTATCGGGACAGGCGCAGGAAACACCATATATTTT. Its translation is CASSIGTGAGNTIYF. This chain connects TRBV19 to TRBJ1-3, with 8 bases aligning to TRBD1. CDR1 and CDR2 from the germline V gene are LNHDA and SQIVND (reference sequence). V was pared by 3 bases and J by 4 bases, with 5 bases of the junction left unmatched. This CDR3 is 15 amino acids long.

The genes are TRBV14 and TRBJ2-1; D assignment may be TRBD1 or TRBD2 (6 bases each). The CDR3 loop spans 16 amino acids. Looked up from germline, CDR1 is SGHDN and CDR2 is FVKESK. The ends were cut back, 4 bases at V and 2 bases at J, with 15 bases in the middle. The CDR3 DNA sequence: TGTGCCAGCAGCCGCTCCGGGGGCCGTACCTACAATGAGCAGTTCTTC. It codes for CASSRSGGRTYNEQFF.

This clone was detected once. This rearrangement joins TRBV29-1 to TRBJ2-1; 10 bases agree with TRBD2. CDR3 length: 16 amino acids. The V and J ends lost 3 bases and 6 bases, in that order; junction bases with no gene match: 11. Germline CDR1 and CDR2: SQVTM and ANQGSEA. The CDR3 is CSVDLGLGLAFNEQFF. The CDR3 DNA sequence: TGCAGCGTTGATCTCGGGCTGGGACTAGCGTTCAATGAGCAGTTCTTC.

CDR3 protein: CASSPGGAEGNNEQFF. CDR3 nucleotides: TGCGCCAGCAGCCCCGGGGGGGCGGAGGGCAACAATGAGCAGTTCTTC. The chain carries TRBV5-1 and TRBJ2-1, with 8 positions matching TRBD2. With V trimmed by 4 bases and J by 5 bases, 11 bases remained unmatched. This CDR3 is 16 amino acids long. The germline V gene has CDR1 SGHRS and CDR2 YFSETQ.

The CDR3 sequence is CASSPIARQGYTGELFF. CDR3 DNA: TGCGCCAGCAGCCCAATCGCTCGACAGGGTTACACCGGGGAGCTGTTTTTT. The chain is built from TRBV5-1 and TRBJ2-2; 7 bases match TRBD1. CDR1 and CDR2 (germline): SGHRS, YFSETQ. CDR3 length: 17 residues. V lost 4 bases to trimming and J lost 3 bases; unmatched junction nucleotides: 12.

The J gene is TRBJ1-1, the V gene TRBV19; weak D call: TRBD1 (6 bases). Germline CDR1 LNHDA, CDR2 SQIVND (reference sequence). There are 12 residues in the CDR3. V lost 6 bases and J lost 5, with 10 bases in between. The CDR3 loop is CASRRGRTEAFF. Written as DNA, the CDR3 is TGTGCCAGTAGGAGGGGGAGGACTGAAGCTTTCTTT.

The genes are TRBV6-1 and TRBJ2-3; no clear D. CDR1 and CDR2 from the germline V gene are MNHNS and SASEGT. V lost 0 bases and J 0 bases, leaving 4 bases between the germline ends. This CDR3 has 14 residues. The CDR3 loop reads CASSEAASTDTQYF. CDR3 sequence (DNA): TGTGCCAGCAGTGAAGCGGCGAGCACAGATACGCAGTATTTT.

V is TRBV12-3 or TRBV12-4 and J is TRBJ2-5; D remains unclear. Trimming removed 3 bases from V and 5 bases from J, with 7 bases in between. The CDR3 has 12 amino acids. DNA for the CDR3: TGTGCCAGCAGTTTGTGGTGGGAGACCCAGTACTTC. Translating it yields CASSLWWETQYF.

The V and J genes are TRBV4-2 and TRBJ2-2; tentative D call: TRBD1 (5 bases). V was trimmed by 0 bases and J by 6 bases, leaving 14 bases between them. CDR1 is LGHNA and CDR2 is YNFKEQ in the germline V gene. The length of the CDR3 is 16 residues. This CDR3 is CASSQDQGLESGELFF. The CDR3 nucleotides read TGTGCCAGCAGCCAAGACCAGGGCCTAGAATCCGGGGAGCTGTTTTTT.